One T cell receptor (beta chain) is described in this entry. Its antigen remains unknown. The data belong to a study of identical twins. Whole-study findings and limits: Invariant populations such as MAIT and iNKT cells could partly muddle zero-insertion analyses. There were fewer insertions in abundant cord blood beta clonotypes, but memory repertoires showed no such pattern.

TCRdb passed the 5' RACE reads through MiXCR, listing each CDR3 protein once. The sample lists under 900,000 distinct CDR3 sequences; around 12% were seen once. The same data also went into a second study, on yellow fever vaccine responses in identical twins.

Sequencing was done on a sample of PBMCs. The sequence derives from a woman aged 18-30 years in good health.

CDR3 in amino acids: CASSANTGGNQPQHF. Here the CDR3 DNA reads TGTGCCAGCAGCGCAAACACAGGGGGCAATCAGCCCCAGCATTTT. V is TRBV2 and J is TRBJ1-5; 7 nucleotides line up with TRBD1. The CDR3 has 15 residues. The V segment lost 6 bases and the J segment 2 bases; nucleotides outside the gene matches: 7. The germline gives CDR1 SNHLY, CDR2 FYNNEI.